The rows below give T cell receptor beta chains drawn from one sample of a study of blood T cell repertoires in COVID-19. Using immunoSEQ multiplex PCR, the repertoire was profiled, and TCRdb retains in-frame clones only, with some absent. This table has 97,000 or so clones, 82% appearing once. The sample consisted of peripheral blood. Receptor source: a man older than 75 with acute or convalescent COVID-19. CDR3s include the opening cysteine and the closing phenylalanine or tryptophan. Fields, in order: D gene, CDR3 length, V gene, J gene, clone size, CDR3 DNA, CDR3 protein. D genes are given only for firm matches. Clone size is given for some rows only: seen once, a few or many times, or a class if the clone is expanded.

D gene: TRBD2
CDR3 length: 16
V gene: TRBV5-4
J gene: TRBJ2-3
clone size: -
CDR3 DNA: TGTGCCAGCAGGTTGTTTACTAGCGGGAGCACAGATACGCAGTATTTT
CDR3 protein: CASRLFTSGSTDTQYF

D gene: -
CDR3 length: 14
V gene: TRBV7-8
J gene: TRBJ2-7
clone size: -
CDR3 DNA: TGTGCCACCGCGCCCAGGGGACCCTTGGACGAGCAGTACTTC
CDR3 protein: CATAPRGPLDEQYF

D gene: -
CDR3 length: 15
V gene: TRBV2
J gene: TRBJ2-3
clone size: -
CDR3 DNA: TGTGCCAGCACCGAGGGACTCTGGGGCACAGATACGCAGTATTTT
CDR3 protein: CASTEGLWGTDTQYF

D gene: -
CDR3 length: 17
V gene: TRBV11-3
J gene: TRBJ2-2
clone size: -
CDR3 DNA: TGTGCCAGCAGCTTAGAGTTAGCACAGGGGAACACCGGGGAGCTGTTTTTT
CDR3 protein: CASSLELAQGNTGELFF

D gene: -
CDR3 length: 14
V gene: TRBV30
J gene: TRBJ2-4
clone size: few
CDR3 DNA: TGTGCCTCCTACCCAAAGGGGGACAAAAACATTCAGTACTTC
CDR3 protein: CASYPKGDKNIQYF

D gene: TRBD2
CDR3 length: 15
V gene: TRBV6-5
J gene: TRBJ2-2
clone size: -
CDR3 DNA: TGTGCCAGCAGCCTACTAGCGGGAGGGTTGGGGGAGCTGTTTTTT
CDR3 protein: CASSLLAGGLGELFF

D gene: TRBD1
CDR3 length: 14
V gene: TRBV7-2
J gene: TRBJ1-3
clone size: -
CDR3 DNA: TGTGCCAGCAGCCCTGGACAGGGGGGAAACACCATATATTTT
CDR3 protein: CASSPGQGGNTIYF

D gene: TRBD1
CDR3 length: 15
V gene: TRBV28
J gene: TRBJ1-2
clone size: -
CDR3 DNA: TGTGCCAGCAGGAACGACAGGGGGCGAGTCTATGGCTACACCTTC
CDR3 protein: CASRNDRGRVYGYTF

D gene: -
CDR3 length: 15
V gene: TRBV24-1
J gene: TRBJ2-5
clone size: few
CDR3 DNA: TGTGCCACCAGTGATCCCGGTCCAGGGCAAGAGACCCAGTACTTC
CDR3 protein: CATSDPGPGQETQYF

D gene: TRBD1
CDR3 length: 15
V gene: TRBV4-3
J gene: TRBJ2-7
clone size: -
CDR3 DNA: TGCGCCAGCAGCCCTGGGACAGGGACAACCTACGAGCAGTACTTC
CDR3 protein: CASSPGTGTTYEQYF

D gene: -
CDR3 length: 12
V gene: TRBV30
J gene: TRBJ1-3
clone size: -
CDR3 DNA: TGTGCCTGGAGCCTTTCTGGAAACACCATATATTTT
CDR3 protein: CAWSLSGNTIYF

D gene: TRBD2
CDR3 length: 19
V gene: TRBV18
J gene: TRBJ2-6
clone size: -
CDR3 DNA: TGTGCCAGCTCACGCGGACTAGCGGGGGCCCCGTCTGGGGCCAACGTCCTGACTTTC
CDR3 protein: CASSRGLAGAPSGANVLTF

D gene: -
CDR3 length: 14
V gene: TRBV7-9
J gene: TRBJ1-5
clone size: few
CDR3 DNA: TGTGCCAGCAGCTTAAAGGGGTCCAATCAGCCCCAGCATTTT
CDR3 protein: CASSLKGSNQPQHF

D gene: -
CDR3 length: 12
V gene: TRBV7-6
J gene: TRBJ2-2
clone size: -
CDR3 DNA: TGTGCCAGCAAGATAACGGCCGGGGAGCTGTTTTTT
CDR3 protein: CASKITAGELFF

D gene: TRBD1
CDR3 length: 13
V gene: TRBV19
J gene: TRBJ1-1
clone size: once
CDR3 DNA: TGTGCCAGTAGCAACACAGGGGGCAGGGAAGCTTTCTTT
CDR3 protein: CASSNTGGREAFF

D gene: -
CDR3 length: 14
V gene: TRBV30
J gene: TRBJ2-6
clone size: few
CDR3 DNA: TGTGCGAGGGTTGCGGGATCTGGGGCCAACGTCCTGACTTTC
CDR3 protein: CARVAGSGANVLTF

D gene: TRBD1
CDR3 length: 18
V gene: TRBV3-1/TRBV3-2
J gene: TRBJ1-4
clone size: -
CDR3 DNA: TGTGCCAGCAGCCAAGAGCTCTCAGGGGGCGCGGCTAATGAAAAACTGTTTTTT
CDR3 protein: CASSQELSGGAANEKLFF

D gene: TRBD2
CDR3 length: 15
V gene: TRBV6-5
J gene: TRBJ2-2
clone size: -
CDR3 DNA: TGTGCCAGCGTAAGGACTAGCGGGGACACCGGGGAGCTGTTTTTT
CDR3 protein: CASVRTSGDTGELFF

D gene: TRBD1
CDR3 length: 15
V gene: TRBV7-2
J gene: TRBJ2-3
clone size: few
CDR3 DNA: TGTGCCAGCAGCCCCAGACAGGGTGGGACAGATACGCAGTATTTT
CDR3 protein: CASSPRQGGTDTQYF

D gene: TRBD1
CDR3 length: 17
V gene: TRBV18
J gene: TRBJ1-3
clone size: -
CDR3 DNA: TGTGCCAGCTCACCACCAAGGACAGGGGTATCTGGAAACACCATATATTTT
CDR3 protein: CASSPPRTGVSGNTIYF

D gene: -
CDR3 length: 16
V gene: TRBV5-1
J gene: TRBJ2-7
clone size: -
CDR3 DNA: TGCGCCAGCAGCAACCAGAAGTGTGTAAGCTCCTACGAGCAGTACTTC
CDR3 protein: CASSNQKCVSSYEQYF

D gene: TRBD1
CDR3 length: 13
V gene: TRBV6-5
J gene: TRBJ2-7
clone size: -
CDR3 DNA: TGTGCCAGCAGCTACAGGGGTTTGAGGGAGCAGTACTTC
CDR3 protein: CASSYRGLREQYF

D gene: -
CDR3 length: 15
V gene: TRBV2
J gene: TRBJ1-4
clone size: -
CDR3 DNA: TGTGCCAGCAGTGTTCGACAGGCAACTAATGAAAAACTGTTTTTT
CDR3 protein: CASSVRQATNEKLFF

D gene: TRBD2
CDR3 length: 17
V gene: TRBV19
J gene: TRBJ2-6
clone size: once
CDR3 DNA: TGTGCCAGTAGTATGCCGCCGGGACTATCTGGGGCCAACGTCCTGACTTTC
CDR3 protein: CASSMPPGLSGANVLTF

D gene: TRBD1
CDR3 length: 16
V gene: TRBV25-1
J gene: TRBJ1-4
clone size: -
CDR3 DNA: TGTGCCAGCAGCCCCACCCGGACAGGGTATAATGAAAAACTGTTTTTT
CDR3 protein: CASSPTRTGYNEKLFF

D gene: TRBD1
CDR3 length: 17
V gene: TRBV7-9
J gene: TRBJ2-3
clone size: -
CDR3 DNA: TGTGCCAGCAGCCCAAAGAGCCGGGACAGGGAAACAGATACGCAGTATTTT
CDR3 protein: CASSPKSRDRETDTQYF

D gene: TRBD2
CDR3 length: 16
V gene: TRBV25-1
J gene: TRBJ2-3
clone size: -
CDR3 DNA: TGTGCCAGCAGTGATCATTTGGGACGGGGGGCAGATACGCAGTATTTT
CDR3 protein: CASSDHLGRGADTQYF

D gene: -
CDR3 length: 18
V gene: TRBV5-1
J gene: TRBJ2-4
clone size: -
CDR3 DNA: TGCGCCAGCAGCCGTGACTCGGGGATTGGGAGGGCCAAAAACATTCAGTACTTC
CDR3 protein: CASSRDSGIGRAKNIQYF

D gene: TRBD1
CDR3 length: 16
V gene: TRBV5-6
J gene: TRBJ2-4
clone size: once
CDR3 DNA: TGTGCCAGCAGCTACTGGACAGGGAGAGCCAAAAACATTCAGTACTTC
CDR3 protein: CASSYWTGRAKNIQYF

D gene: -
CDR3 length: 21
V gene: TRBV21-1
J gene: TRBJ2-1
clone size: -
CDR3 DNA: TGTGCCAGCAGCAAAGCCGAAGCGAGGGTAAGCGGGGGGGTCTCCTACAATGAGCAGTTCTTC
CDR3 protein: CASSKAEARVSGGVSYNEQFF

D gene: TRBD1
CDR3 length: 17
V gene: TRBV5-4
J gene: TRBJ2-1
clone size: -
CDR3 DNA: TGTGCCAGCAGCGCGACAGGGACGGGGACGCCCTACAATGAGCAGTTCTTC
CDR3 protein: CASSATGTGTPYNEQFF

D gene: -
CDR3 length: 15
V gene: TRBV15
J gene: TRBJ1-3
clone size: -
CDR3 DNA: TGTGCCACCAGCAGAGAAGCGGGTGTTAGAAACACCATATATTTT
CDR3 protein: CATSREAGVRNTIYF

D gene: -
CDR3 length: 14
V gene: TRBV28
J gene: TRBJ2-7
clone size: -
CDR3 DNA: TGTGCCAGCAGTCCCCCGGCCCTCCAACAGGAGCAGTACTTC
CDR3 protein: CASSPPALQQEQYF

D gene: -
CDR3 length: 14
V gene: TRBV4-3
J gene: TRBJ1-2
clone size: -
CDR3 DNA: TGCGCCAGCAGCCAAGAAGCCAGGTCCTATGGCTACACCTTC
CDR3 protein: CASSQEARSYGYTF

D gene: -
CDR3 length: 18
V gene: TRBV9
J gene: TRBJ2-1
clone size: few
CDR3 DNA: TGTGCCAGCAGCGTAAAACCCCTAGGAGCGTTGACCCCCTATGAGCAGTTCTTC
CDR3 protein: CASSVKPLGALTPYEQFF

D gene: TRBD1
CDR3 length: 15
V gene: TRBV18
J gene: TRBJ1-5
clone size: -
CDR3 DNA: TGTGCCAGCTCACCACAGGGGACAGGGAATCAGCCCCAGCATTTT
CDR3 protein: CASSPQGTGNQPQHF

D gene: -
CDR3 length: 12
V gene: TRBV30
J gene: TRBJ1-2
clone size: few
CDR3 DNA: TGTGCCTGGCAAGGGGTGAGCTATGGCTACACCTTC
CDR3 protein: CAWQGVSYGYTF

D gene: TRBD1
CDR3 length: 15
V gene: TRBV7-9
J gene: TRBJ2-7
clone size: -
CDR3 DNA: TGTGCCAGCAGCGCTCCGGGACAGGGAGACTACGAGCAGTACTTC
CDR3 protein: CASSAPGQGDYEQYF

D gene: -
CDR3 length: 13
V gene: TRBV28
J gene: TRBJ1-5
clone size: -
CDR3 DNA: TGTGCCAGCAAAGGGACTTTCAATCAGCCCCAGCATTTT
CDR3 protein: CASKGTFNQPQHF

D gene: TRBD2
CDR3 length: 19
V gene: TRBV4-3
J gene: TRBJ2-4
clone size: -
CDR3 DNA: TGCGCCAGCAGCCAAGACCGAGCGGGGTCTACTGAAGCCAAAAACATTCAGTACTTC
CDR3 protein: CASSQDRAGSTEAKNIQYF

D gene: -
CDR3 length: 18
V gene: TRBV19
J gene: TRBJ2-4
clone size: few
CDR3 DNA: TGTGCCAGTAAAAGACAGGTTTTCCCCGGTAGGTCCAAAAACATTCAGTACTTC
CDR3 protein: CASKRQVFPGRSKNIQYF

D gene: TRBD2
CDR3 length: 15
V gene: TRBV2
J gene: TRBJ2-1
clone size: -
CDR3 DNA: TGTGCCAGCAGTGAGCTAGCGGGAGGGGGCAATGAGCAGTTCTTC
CDR3 protein: CASSELAGGGNEQFF

D gene: TRBD2
CDR3 length: 17
V gene: TRBV6-4
J gene: TRBJ2-2
clone size: few
CDR3 DNA: TGTGCCAGCAGCATTGGACTAGCGGGGCCGAACACCGGGGAGCTGTTTTTT
CDR3 protein: CASSIGLAGPNTGELFF

D gene: -
CDR3 length: 13
V gene: TRBV2
J gene: TRBJ1-4
clone size: -
CDR3 DNA: TGTGCCAGCAGCAAGCCAACTAATGAAAAACTGTTTTTT
CDR3 protein: CASSKPTNEKLFF

D gene: TRBD2
CDR3 length: 15
V gene: TRBV10-2
J gene: TRBJ2-1
clone size: -
CDR3 DNA: TGCGCCAGCAGGGAGGGAGGGTACTCCTACAATGAGCAGTTCTTC
CDR3 protein: CASREGGYSYNEQFF

D gene: -
CDR3 length: 15
V gene: TRBV12-5
J gene: TRBJ2-1
clone size: -
CDR3 DNA: TGTGCTAGTGGGACAGCCCCAAGGGCCTACAATGAGCAGTTCTTC
CDR3 protein: CASGTAPRAYNEQFF

D gene: TRBD1
CDR3 length: 16
V gene: TRBV7-2
J gene: TRBJ2-1
clone size: -
CDR3 DNA: TGTGCCAGCAGCTTAGAGTTTGAGACAGGGGGTAATGAGCAGTTCTTC
CDR3 protein: CASSLEFETGGNEQFF

D gene: -
CDR3 length: 12
V gene: TRBV5-6
J gene: TRBJ2-7
clone size: few
CDR3 DNA: TGTGCCAGCAGATGGGGGCCCTACGAGCAGTACTTC
CDR3 protein: CASRWGPYEQYF